This TCR beta chain was obtained from a study of cytomegalovirus exposure and HLA in healthy donors (dated by TCRdb to about 2017). Background on the whole study: According to an earlier analysis of 587 of the donors, about 190 million T cells yielded over 100 million unique TCR beta sequences and 250 to 350 Gb of sequence data. Rather than using new phenotypic data, the later analysis identified candidate immune exposures from TCR beta sequences and from how often those sequences occurred across donors. To predict cytomegalovirus infection status, the study brought together high-throughput TCR immunosequencing, statistical association of individual TCRs with disease status, and machine learning. The genetic ancestry cluster associated with self-reported Caucasian donors included over 80% of the 398 genotyped donors. A later genetic analysis used genome-wide SNP genotypes for about 65% of the roughly 700 donors, treating that subset as a discovery cohort. The study aimed to test whether cataloging public T cell receptors could reveal signatures of past pathogen exposure. HLA typing included class I and class II loci at four-digit resolution. A later analysis re-analyzed previously published TCR beta repertoires from 600 to 850 donors and added high-resolution HLA genotyping to study TCR occurrence patterns. Donor age, sex, ethnicity and CMV serostatus were collected together with the repertoire data. Roughly 5 DR-DQ haplotypes were handled as single units for association and clustering, since linkage in the cohort was strong. Around 330 gigabases of sequencing data and approximately 91 million unique TCR sequences made up an early release that covered under 750 HLA-typed donors. Along with the approximately 600-subject first cohort, a separate validation cohort of approximately 110 different subjects was used. The study used immunosequencing to profile the T cell repertoires of hundreds of subjects and linked those repertoires to cytomegalovirus serostatus. Among some 400 genotyped donors of the cohort, an average of about 220,000 unique TCR beta nucleotide sequences was sequenced per donor, of which approximately 18% were non-productive. All discovery cohort repertoires had been generated on a single sequencing platform. An earlier analysis of several hundred of the donors used high-throughput TCR beta sequencing to judge whether each TCR beta V gene segment behaved as functional or pseudogenic. Typing coverage differed by locus: A, B, C, DRB1 and DQB1 were typed in about 620-630 donors, DQA1 in 500 to 550, DPA1 in 600 to 610, and DPB1 in around 440. The study at large found these results: In a later analysis, several top co-occurrence clusters were reported to appear linked to parvovirus B19, influenza, CMV and Epstein-Barr virus. While some public TCRs were present in many individuals, most TCR sequences turned up only very rarely across donors. An earlier analysis of 587 of the donors showed that most TCR beta V segments appeared in productive rearrangements either about 87% or about 30% of the time, which broadly matched IMGT annotations. In vitro tests confirmed that a few of the cytomegalovirus-associated TCR beta chains recognize cytomegalovirus antigens. V-gene and J-gene trimming of TCR beta chains was associated with a missense DCLRE1C variant in a later genetic analysis, and the association was replicated in an independent cohort. CMV serostatus was the only immune exposure information available for the cohort. In a later analysis, HLA-associated TCR beta chains were found to be more clonally expanded and to have lower generation probabilities than equally common non-associated chains. The classifier was reported to diagnose cytomegalovirus status with high specificity and sensitivity in both the original cohort and the validation cohort. Most CMV-associated TCR beta chains appeared to be HLA-restricted in a later analysis, and the HLA associations seemed to be driven largely by CMV exposure. A further reported finding was that TCR beta sequences accurately predicted the HLA-A and HLA-B alleles for most subjects in the first cohort. It was suggested by the authors that the approach could potentially be generalized to other disease states and immunological phenotypes. Because counts were too low, more than 15 rarely observed V segments, including chromosome 9 orphons, were left out of the earlier analysis of some 640 of the donors. When HLA alleles, especially DR and DQ, strongly co-occurred, attributing TCR associations to individual alleles was difficult. The cohort was sequenced for TCR beta chains only, and without alpha or paired-chain data the features that could be detected were limited. Linkage disequilibrium might explain the correlated functional status among segregating V segments, but an unknown experimental factor could not be ruled out. In a later analysis, TCR association rates were found to vary across HLA loci, with the most associated TCRs seen for DRB1 alleles and the fewest for HLA-C alleles. HLA typing was unavailable for some donors at each locus, so association tests used only the typed subset. A group of highly shared sequence variants was considered likely to be a technical artifact of the sequencing pipeline. In a later genetic analysis, fewer N-insertions in productive TCRs were reported among donors in an Asian-associated ancestry cluster than the roughly 640-donor mean. Roughly uniform sequencing depth across donors was assumed in presence/absence analyses, although this assumption may not hold. At a false discovery rate of 0.05, a later analysis linked approximately 18,000 TCR beta sequences to specific HLA alleles. The study listed 164 TCR beta chains as associated with cytomegalovirus. Some IMGT-functional V segments, including TRBV6-2 and TRBV6-3, could not be distinguished by the 87-base-pair reads and were therefore excluded.

A word on this clone: The antigen it recognizes is unknown. Per-nucleotide qualities are absent, and no much larger clonotype sits a single base away.

The junction shows trimming of 8 bases on V and 2 bases on J, plus 12 bases between the germline ends. Counted from cysteine to phenylalanine, this CDR3 has 13 amino acids. The only DNA kept is the CDR3, 39 bases in frame from the first base. The germline V gene gives CDR1 as MNHNS and CDR2 as SASEGT. The cohort comprised around 690 healthy bone marrow donors. At the time of sampling, every cohort member was nominally healthy, though immune exposures that went unrecorded were likely present. The donor tested CMV seropositive and was one of the 289 seropositive cohort members. A peripheral blood sample was collected from each donor, and TCR beta sequencing was performed on peripheral blood mononuclear cells. The Qiagen DNeasy Blood Extraction Kit was used to extract genomic DNA from the blood cell samples. Library generation was performed with the immunoSEQ multiplex PCR assay. The multiplex PCR relied on a mix of 60 forward primers for TCR Vbeta segments and 13 reverse primers for TCR Jbeta segments. The CDR3 region of rearranged TCR beta genes was amplified from genomic DNA with a multiplex PCR assay. The amplified TCR beta libraries were sequenced on the Illumina HiSeq System as 87-base-pair reads. The study's processing was this. A later analysis counted tens of millions of unique TCR beta chains across the 700 or so repertoires, and around 12 million of these chains were shared by at least two donors. To remove PCR and sequencing errors, raw reads were error-corrected and collapsed into unique sequences using a nearest-neighbor algorithm that merged closely related sequences. CDR3 sequences were aligned to IMGT reference sequences to assign V, D and J gene segments. For a sequence to be retained, a match of at least six nucleotides was required to both a V gene segment and a J gene segment. Rearrangements were called productive when the CDR3 lacked stop codons and stayed in frame with V and J; all others were non-productive. Following IMGT convention, CDR3 was defined as the stretch from the second conserved V-encoded cysteine up to the conserved J-encoded phenylalanine. The earlier analysis of a few hundred of the donors excluded any sequence lacking an unambiguous match to a single V gene segment. In an earlier analysis of approximately 590 of the donors, a V segment was called functional when productive rearrangements were above 56.7%, and segregating when the standard deviation between donors exceeded 5%. A statistical classification framework was developed to diagnose cytomegalovirus status using the catalog of TCR beta chain sequences. In a later analysis, TCR nucleotide sequences were compared against IMGT/GENE-DB human TR gene sequences so that V and J genes could be assigned. In a later analysis, CDR3 sequences and most-parsimonious VDJ recombination scenarios were assigned using the TCRdist pipeline. In a later analysis, each TCR beta chain was defined by its CDR3 amino acid sequence together with its V-gene family, and reads without a unique V-gene family were excluded. In a later analysis, 450 to 600 highly shared, low-generation-probability nucleotide sequences were removed to address suspected cross-contamination and a sequencing artifact. A later analysis calculated a clonal expansion index for each public chain from normalized within-repertoire ranks of inferred template counts. A later analysis computed generation probabilities with a VDJ recombination model fitted to out-of-frame rearrangements, and checked the results against IGoR. In a later analysis, TCR-TCR, TCR-HLA and TCR-CMV co-occurrence was scored with hypergeometric tests, and a repertoire-size bias correction was applied to TCR pairs. False discovery rates were estimated in a later analysis by permuting HLA or CMV assignments 20 times. In a later analysis, co-occurring TCRs were grouped using DBSCAN, and TCRdist sequence similarity was added for clustering within HLA-allele-positive subsets. Repertoires with fewer than 30,000 or more than 120,000 public chains, plus five repertoires with anomalous nucleotide sharing, were excluded from co-occurrence clustering. What TCRdb holds here is the immuneACCESS table cut down to in-frame rearrangements. Part of the clones is not present; checked against another copy, under half of the missing clones reflect an unresolved V gene, and the others are unexplained. For V, J and clone size, that table is used; D and trimming come from the DNA. The sample yields around 160,000 clones; around four fifths were counted once. The ten biggest clones cover around 7% of the sample.

The chain is encoded by TRBV6-1 joined to TRBJ2-5; the D gene remains uncertain. The sequencing sample was made of PBMCs. This clonotype was sampled from a male donor in good health and CMV-seropositive. The nucleotide sequence is given as TGTGCCAGCGCACGAGAAGAACAAGAGACCCAGTACTTC. This codes for CASAREEQETQYF.